This T cell receptor beta chain was sequenced in a study of tumor-infiltrating lymphocytes in primary liver carcinoma. As for the study in general: The cohort consisted of patients whose primary liver carcinoma was surgically resected. Samples returned roughly 3.5 to 7.13 million productive TCRbeta reads each. Read depth did not differ significantly between tissue types. Study observations and caveats: In tumor-adjacent and tumor-blood pairs, overlap was lower than in tumor region pairs.

Details on this clonotype: Antigen specificity is unknown. The junction departs from germline at one end; a sequencing error may be responsible.

The source of the blood RNA was unsorted whole blood, and germline DNA was extracted as well. At sampling, these chronic HBV carriers had received no treatment. Germline values: CDR1 MGHRA, CDR2 YSYEKL. This CDR3 has 14 residues. TCR beta cDNA was reverse-transcribed from roughly 0.45 ug of total RNA. The reaction used a constant-region primer and ProtoScript II reverse transcriptase. Libraries for TCR beta were built through three nested multiplex PCR rounds, which together made up a slightly modified ARM-PCR procedure. TRBV1-TRBV30 forward primers paired with a C-beta reverse primer drove the first two PCR rounds, roughly 9 cycles each. MiXCR, run by TCRdb on the multiplex PCR reads, gives a single entry per CDR3 protein. The profile shows about 350,000 distinct CDR3 sequences, around 60% of them singletons.

This clonotype was sampled from a middle-aged man with primary liver carcinoma and hepatitis B virus infection. What was sequenced was peripheral blood. The chain is built from TRBV4-1 and TRBJ1-2; 8 bases match TRBD1. CDR3 sequence: CASSRGDRSYGYTF. CDR3 nucleotides: TGCGCCAGCAGCCGAGGGGACAGGAGCTATGGCTACACATTC.